Presented here are 26 T cell receptor beta chains from one specimen sequenced in a study of cytotoxic CD8 clonotypes in ibrutinib-treated CLL. Assay used: immunoSEQ multiplex PCR; TCRdb lists only in-frame clones, some missing. The top ten clones hold 6.5% to 8.5% of a sample with approximately 300,000 clones, about 80% of them seen once. The source material was PBMCs, sampled before ibrutinib treatment. These receptors originate from a human donor with chronic lymphocytic leukemia.

The V gene is TRBV6-6, the J gene TRBJ2-7; a weak D match, TRBD1 (6 bases). Trimming pared 4 bases from V and 2 bases from J, leaving 18 bases between. The CDR3 spans 16 residues. Per germline, CDR1 MNHNY and CDR2 SVGAGI (reference sequence). CDR3 region: CASSLSNRDMAYEQYF. The CDR3 region has the DNA TGTGCCAGCAGTTTATCGAACCGGGACATGGCCTACGAGCAGTACTTC.

The J gene is TRBJ2-1, the V gene TRBV29-1, with no clear D. The V gene's germline CDR1 is SQVTM and CDR2 ANQGSEA. The CDR3 sequence is 15 residues long. V was clipped by 3 bases and J by 0 bases, with 12 bases between them. Here the CDR3 DNA reads TGCAGCGTTGATTCCCGAGCGAGCTCCTACAATGAGCAGTTCTTC. It encodes CSVDSRASSYNEQFF.

The CDR3 region has the DNA TGCGCCAGCAGCCCCGGGACTAGCTTAGGTTCCTACAATGAGCAGTTCTTC. Residues: CASSPGTSLGSYNEQFF. J is TRBJ2-1 and V is TRBV5-1; 9 bases are a match to TRBD2. Germline loops: CDR1 SGHRS, CDR2 YFSETQ. This CDR3 is built from 17 residues. V shed 4 bases and J 1 base; nucleotides not matched to a gene: 9.

This chain links TRBV5-1 with TRBJ1-1; possibly TRBD1 for D (6 bases). The CDR3 runs to 15 residues. The germline V gene encodes CDR1 SGHRS and CDR2 YFSETQ. V shed 5 bases and J shed 5 bases, with 19 bases lying between them. As DNA, the CDR3 is TGCGCCAGCAGACACGGGACTCCTAGGGGGACTGAAGCTTTCTTT. Its translation is CASRHGTPRGTEAFF.

This chain joins TRBV2 and TRBJ2-3; tentatively, D is TRBD1 (7 bases). The V and J ends lost 8 bases and 0 bases respectively, with 21 bases between them. The CDR3 totals 17 residues. Per the germline V gene, CDR1 is SNHLY and CDR2 is FYNNEI. This CDR3 reads CASSRQGGPTSTDTQYF. CDR3 sequence (DNA): TGTGCCAGCTCGCGGCAGGGGGGTCCCACTAGCACAGATACGCAGTATTTT. The variable domain in full, completed from reference TRBV2 and TRBJ2-3, reads EPEVTQTPSHQVTQMGQEVILRCVPISNHLYFYWYRQILGQKVEFLVSFYNNEISEKSEIFDDQFSVERPDGSNFTLKIRSTKLEDSAMYFCASSRQGGPTSTDTQYFGPGTRLTVL.

This chain connects TRBV6-4 to TRBJ2-7; TRBD2 matches 8 bases. Germline assignment: CDR1 MRHNA and CDR2 SNTAGT. The junction had 5 bases not matched to a gene; V was cut back by 2 bases and J by 2 bases. The CDR3 runs 15 residues. This CDR3 reads CASSDEGLAAYEQYF. The CDR3 DNA reads TGTGCCAGCAGTGACGAAGGACTAGCCGCCTACGAGCAGTACTTC.

The chain uses TRBV6-4 and TRBJ2-3; TRBD2 is a possible D gene (6 bases). Germline CDR1 is MRHNA and CDR2 is SNTAGT. Deletions cut 9 bases from V and 6 bases from J, with 16 bases between. This CDR3 has 13 residues. The chain's CDR3 is CARHRRERDTQYF. DNA for the CDR3: TGTGCCAGACATAGGAGGGAGAGGGATACGCAGTATTTT.

The chain combines TRBV11-2 with TRBJ1-4, with D maybe TRBD1 (5 bases). CDR1 and CDR2 (germline): SGHAT, FQNNGV. The CDR3 totals 15 residues. V was pared by 5 bases and J by 5 bases, with 15 bases between. The chain's CDR3 is CASSPIHGTNEKLFF. The CDR3 coding sequence is TGTGCCAGCAGCCCGATCCATGGGACGAATGAAAAACTGTTTTTT.

CDR3 nucleotides: TGTGCCAGCAGTTTGGGGCGACCTCAAAACTATGGCTACACCTTC. Residues: CASSLGRPQNYGYTF. The V call is TRBV27, the J call TRBJ1-2, with D perhaps TRBD1 (5 bases). Trimming took off 3 bases at V and 2 bases at J, with 13 bases between the two ends. The CDR3 contains 15 residues. The germline gives CDR1 MNHEY, CDR2 SMNVEV (reference sequence).

The chain has TRBV19 and TRBJ2-7, with TRBD1 matching over 12 bases. The ends lost 7 bases at V and 4 bases at J; junction bases unmatched: 11. Germline CDR1 LNHDA, CDR2 SQIVND (reference sequence). The CDR3 covers 16 residues. CDR3: CASKDPGTGGDYEQYF. Written as DNA, the CDR3 is TGTGCCAGTAAGGATCCTGGGACAGGGGGCGATTACGAGCAGTACTTC.

V usage is TRBV4-2 and J usage is TRBJ1-5; D uncertain. V was cut by 0 bases and J by 1 base, with 13 bases left in between. The CDR3 loop spans 17 amino acids. The germline gives CDR1 LGHNA, CDR2 YNFKEQ. The CDR3 coding sequence is TGTGCCAGCAGCCAAGATCCTAGGATGGTGAGCAATCAGCCCCAGCATTTT. Amino acid sequence: CASSQDPRMVSNQPQHF.

The V and J genes are TRBV9 and TRBJ2-5; D ambiguous. V lost 4 bases and J lost 5, with 6 bases in between. The CDR3 length is 11 residues. Germline V gene sequence: CDR1 SGDLS, CDR2 YYNGEE. In DNA form, the CDR3 reads TGTGCCAGCAGCCGAAGGGAGACCCAGTACTTC. Its translation is CASSRRETQYF. Using reference TRBV9 and TRBJ2-5 for the parts outside the CDR3, the full variable domain is DSGVTQTPKHLITATGQRVTLRCSPRSGDLSVYWYQQSLDQGLQFLIQYYNGEERAKGNILERFSAQQFPDLHSELNLSSLELGDSALYFCASSRRETQYFGPGTRLLVL.

The V and J genes are TRBV4-3 and TRBJ2-3; 15 bases map to TRBD2. This CDR3 is built from 19 residues. CDR1 is LGHNA, CDR2 YSLEER, per germline. The V segment lost 4 bases and the J segment 0 bases; nucleotides outside the gene matches: 8. CDR3 in amino acids: CASSPGLAGGSSSTDTQYF. In nucleotides, the CDR3 is TGCGCCAGCAGCCCTGGACTAGCGGGAGGGTCCTCTAGCACAGATACGCAGTATTTT.

This clone has only a few counts. The chain employs TRBV18 and TRBJ1-2; D is ambiguous. The germline V gene has CDR1 KGHSH and CDR2 LQKENI. This CDR3 region has 11 residues. V dropped 5 bases and J dropped 3 bases, with 4 bases sitting between them. The CDR3, as DNA: TGTGCCAGCTCATCGGACTATGGCTACACCTTC. Its protein is CASSSDYGYTF.

This clone was counted once. This chain links TRBV5-1 with TRBJ1-4, with D unresolved. V dropped 2 bases and J dropped 3 bases, with 14 bases sitting between them. The germline V gene encodes CDR1 SGHRS and CDR2 YFSETQ. This CDR3 spans 16 amino acids. CDR3 DNA: TGCGCCAGCAGCTTCGGGTCCTCGCAGCCTAATGAAAAACTGTTTTTT. Protein sequence: CASSFGSSQPNEKLFF.

V is TRBV5-4 and J is TRBJ1-1, with 7 positions matching TRBD1. The trim removed 4 bases at V and 6 bases at J, leaving 15 bases unmatched. The CDR3 totals 16 residues. The germline gives CDR1 SGHNT, CDR2 YYREEE (reference sequence). Here the CDR3 reads CASSRKTNRGQPEAFF. The CDR3 DNA reads TGTGCCAGCAGCCGGAAGACCAACAGGGGCCAACCTGAAGCTTTCTTT.

This chain links TRBV29-1 with TRBJ2-1; 7 bases are shared with TRBD1. Germline V gives CDR1 SQVTM, CDR2 ANQGSEA. The CDR3 spans 16 residues. With 7 bases clipped from V and 4 bases from J, the junction kept 16 bases outside the gene matches. The CDR3, as DNA: TGCAGCGCCAAGGGGGCGCCCGGGACGGCGTACAATGAGCAGTTCTTC. It yields the protein CSAKGAPGTAYNEQFF.

This clone was seen a single time. V is TRBV13 and J is TRBJ2-3, with 9 bases lining up with TRBD2. The J segment lost 14 bases and the V segment lost 7 bases, leaving 16 bases of the junction unmatched. The CDR3 length is 14 residues. Germline values: CDR1 PRHDT, CDR2 FYEKMQ (reference sequence). CDR3 residues: CASNPPGLAGNLYF. In nucleotides, the CDR3 is TGTGCCAGCAACCCGCCCGGGCTAGCGGGAAATTTGTATTTT.

The V gene is TRBV6-1, the J gene TRBJ1-2; maybe TRBD1 (6 bases). The ends were cut back, 3 bases at V and 3 bases at J, with 8 bases in the middle. The CDR3 totals 13 residues. Germline lookup yields CDR1 MNHNS and CDR2 SASEGT. The CDR3 loop is CASSDRTDYGYTF. In DNA form, the CDR3 reads TGTGCCAGCAGTGATCGGACAGACTATGGCTACACCTTC.

The chain links TRBV9 to TRBJ2-2; the match to TRBD2 covers 11 bases. The germline V gene has CDR1 SGDLS and CDR2 YYNGEE. V dropped 1 base and J dropped 4; count of bases not matched to a gene: 3. CDR3 size: 16 residues. CDR3 residues: CASSVLAGGGTGELFF. CDR3 bases: TGTGCCAGCAGCGTACTAGCGGGAGGTGGCACCGGGGAGCTGTTTTTT.

This clone was counted only a few times. V gene TRBV10-3 combines with J gene TRBJ1-2; a possible D gene is TRBD1 (6 bases). The V end was cut by 4 bases, the J end by 4 bases, with 13 bases between. Germline V gives CDR1 ENHRY, CDR2 SYGVKD. The CDR3 is 14 amino acids. The DNA of the CDR3 is TGTGCCATCAGTGCCAGGGGTCCTACCTATGGCTACACCTTC. Translating it yields CAISARGPTYGYTF.

This clone turned up a few times. The CDR3 end shows no conserved phenylalanine or tryptophan, and so a read error is likely. Because the CDR3's place on the DNA is in doubt, the DNA is left out and the CDR3 is given as listed by TCRdb. J is TRBJ1-1 and V is TRBV25-1. Germline assignment: CDR1 MGHDK and CDR2 SYGVNS. With termini counted, the CDR3 has 11 amino acids. This CDR3 is CASSDGTAPEV.

V is TRBV9 and J is TRBJ2-1, with 12 bases fitting TRBD2. Per the germline V gene, CDR1 is SGDLS and CDR2 is YYNGEE. Trimming took 4 bases from V and 7 from J; bases not matched to a gene: 12. CDR3 size: 17 residues. The CDR3 DNA reads TGTGCCAGCAGCCCTAGAGTGGGGACTAGCGGGCCGAATGAGCAGTTCTTC. Protein sequence: CASSPRVGTSGPNEQFF.

The chain joins TRBV6-6 to TRBJ1-2, with D uncertain. Per germline, CDR1 MNHNY and CDR2 SVGAGI (reference sequence). The CDR3 consists of 13 residues. Trimming left V 3 bases short and J 6 bases short, with 11 bases between. The CDR3 DNA follows: TGTGCCAGCAGTTATGACCGGCTCGATGGCTACACCTTC. It translates to CASSYDRLDGYTF.

The CDR3 sequence: CASSFQTGGETQYF. The CDR3 nucleotides read TGTGCCAGCAGTTTCCAGACCGGGGGGGAGACCCAGTACTTC. The chain employs TRBV27 and TRBJ2-5; 7 bases agree with TRBD2. J lost 5 bases, V lost 3 bases, and 6 bases had no gene match. This CDR3 has 14 amino acids. Germline V gives CDR1 MNHEY, CDR2 SMNVEV (reference sequence).

This rearrangement joins TRBV11-2 to TRBJ2-2, with D possibly matching TRBD1 (6 bases). Per the germline V gene, CDR1 is SGHAT and CDR2 is FQNNGV. V lost 5 bases and J 9 bases, leaving 22 bases between the germline ends. This CDR3 is 16 amino acids long. The DNA of the CDR3 is TGTGCCAGCAGCCCTCGGGGCAGGGGCTCTCGGCGGGAGCTGTTTTTT. Translating it yields CASSPRGRGSRRELFF.